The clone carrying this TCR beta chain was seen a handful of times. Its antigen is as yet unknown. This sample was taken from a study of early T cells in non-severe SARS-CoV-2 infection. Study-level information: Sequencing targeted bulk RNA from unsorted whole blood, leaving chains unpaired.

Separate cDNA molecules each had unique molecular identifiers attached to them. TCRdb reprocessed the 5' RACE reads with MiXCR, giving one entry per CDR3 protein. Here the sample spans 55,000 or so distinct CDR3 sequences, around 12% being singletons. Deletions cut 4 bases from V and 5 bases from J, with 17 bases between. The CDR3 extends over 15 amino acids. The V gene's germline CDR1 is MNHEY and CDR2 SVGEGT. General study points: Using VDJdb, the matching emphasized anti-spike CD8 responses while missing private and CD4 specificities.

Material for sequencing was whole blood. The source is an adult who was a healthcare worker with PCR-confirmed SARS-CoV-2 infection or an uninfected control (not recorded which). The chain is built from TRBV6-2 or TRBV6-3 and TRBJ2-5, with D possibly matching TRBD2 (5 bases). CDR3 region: CASSSLAEGLETQYF. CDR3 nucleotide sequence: TGTGCCAGCAGTTCCCTCGCAGAGGGATTGGAGACCCAGTACTTC.